These T cell receptor beta chains were read from a single sample in a study of T cells in Graves' hyperthyroidism and ophthalmopathy. TCRdb fed the multiplex PCR reads into MiXCR, producing one record per CDR3 protein. The repertoire holds about 480,000 distinct CDR3 sequences, with around 15% as singletons. The sample consisted of blood. These receptors all stem from a woman aged 18-29 years with Graves' hyperthyroidism. The conserved cysteine and the conserved F or W are not part of the CDR3 here. Fields, in order: V gene, J gene, CDR3 protein.

V: TRBV27; J: TRBJ2-1; CDR3: ATASGRDNEQF
V: TRBV12-3/TRBV12-4; J: TRBJ2-1; CDR3: ASSNREPTYNEQF
V: TRBV6-1; J: TRBJ1-1; CDR3: ASSLSANTEAF
V: TRBV30; J: TRBJ1-2; CDR3: AWSFRTTRGYT
V: TRBV5-5; J: TRBJ2-2; CDR3: ASQPGTGNTGELF
V: TRBV25-1; J: TRBJ2-2; CDR3: ASSEGAGVWELF
V: TRBV7-2; J: TRBJ1-5; CDR3: ASSLASGGNQPQH
V: TRBV27; J: TRBJ1-4; CDR3: ASSRGGQPNEKLF
V: TRBV11-2; J: TRBJ2-3; CDR3: ASSPGTELDTQY
V: TRBV19; J: TRBJ2-7; CDR3: ASSMAWGVYEQY
V: TRBV2; J: TRBJ2-5; CDR3: ASSSNGGQETQY
V: TRBV11-3; J: TRBJ2-1; CDR3: ASSLAPVADAEQF
V: TRBV9; J: TRBJ2-5; CDR3: ASSPGRLVQETQY
V: TRBV2; J: TRBJ2-1; CDR3: ASNRRGEQF
V: TRBV27; J: TRBJ2-3; CDR3: ASSTTFDTQY
V: TRBV20-1; J: TRBJ2-5; CDR3: SARKGLAGGETQY
V: TRBV20-1; J: TRBJ1-1; CDR3: SARDPVGSGAF
V: TRBV5-1; J: TRBJ2-1; CDR3: ASSWELGNEQF
V: TRBV20-1; J: TRBJ2-2; CDR3: SATRDRGPNTGELF
V: TRBV7-3; J: TRBJ2-1; CDR3: ASSLWGTRNNEQF
V: TRBV7-9; J: TRBJ1-5; CDR3: ASSLGQGNGQPQH
V: TRBV15; J: TRBJ1-1; CDR3: ATSRAGGSTEAF
V: TRBV20-1; J: TRBJ1-1; CDR3: SARQGTNTEAF